This entry concerns a single T cell receptor beta chain. The data are from a study of shared clonotypes between healthy human individuals. The table came from immunoSEQ multiplex PCR; TCRdb's copy has only in-frame clones and leaves some out. The repertoire holds 2 million to 3 million clones, 85% to 95% seen once, with roughly 0.15% in the top ten. V was cut by 0 bases and J by 7 bases, with 4 bases left in between. The CDR3 length is 12 residues. In germline, CDR1 is WNHNN, CDR2 SYGVQD (reference sequence). The chain has TRBV10-1 and TRBJ2-1; D remains ambiguous. This TCR derives from a man aged 18 to 35 in good health. The sequenced sample consisted of naive CD4+ T cells sorted from blood. The subset: CD45RA+ positively selected. In DNA form, the CDR3 reads TGCGCCAGCAGTGAGTCGATTAATGAGCAGTTCTTC. Its protein product is CASSESINEQFF.